Each of the 32 T cell receptor beta chains below was sequenced from the same sample in a study of shared clonotypes between healthy human individuals. The assay was immunoSEQ multiplex PCR, and TCRdb's table has in-frame clones only and misses some. The sample lists fewer than 1.8 million clones; roughly 98.5% were seen once. The source material was naive CD4+ T cells sorted from blood. As to subset: CD45RA+ positively selected. These receptors were collected from a man aged 25 to 45 in good health.

The V and J genes are TRBV7-9 and TRBJ2-3; no firm D call. The germline V gene encodes CDR1 SEHNR and CDR2 FQNEAQ (reference sequence). CDR3 size: 17 residues. The ends were cut back, 0 bases at V and 2 bases at J, with 15 bases in the middle. CDR3 DNA sequence: TGTGCCAGCAGCTTAGCGGCCCCTGGAGAGAACACAGATACGCAGTATTTT. It is translated as CASSLAAPGENTDTQYF. The full variable domain, with the rest looked up from reference TRBV7-9 and TRBJ2-3, is DTGVSQNPRHKITKRGQNVTFRCDPISEHNRLYWYRQTLGQGPEFLTYFQNEAQLEKSRLLSDRFSAERPKGSFSTLEIQRTEQGDSAMYLCASSLAAPGENTDTQYFGPGTRLTVL.

The genes are TRBV18 and TRBJ2-7; D gene ambiguous. V was shortened by 6 bases and J by 0 bases, with 12 bases between the two germline ends. The germline CDR1 and CDR2 sequences are KGHSH and LQKENI. CDR3 length: 14 amino acids. Here the CDR3 reads CASSPIITSYEQYF. The DNA of the CDR3 is TGTGCCAGCTCCCCCATTATCACCTCCTACGAGCAGTACTTC. Drawing the rest from reference TRBV18 and TRBJ2-7, the complete variable domain is NAGVMQNPRHLVRRRGQEARLRCSPMKGHSHVYWYRQLPEEGLKFMVYLQKENIIDESGMPKERFSAEFPKEGPSILRIQQVVRGDSAAYFCASSPIITSYEQYFGPGTRLTVT.

The gene calls are TRBV6-4 and TRBJ2-1; 7 nucleotides match TRBD1. Germline V CDR1 and CDR2: MRHNA, SNTAGT. V lost 6 bases and J lost 13; bases outside the gene matches: 6. This CDR3 region has 11 residues. The chain's CDR3 is CASRAWTGQFF. CDR3 sequence (DNA): TGTGCCAGCAGGGCTTGGACAGGACAGTTCTTC.

The chain is built from TRBV7-2 and TRBJ2-5, with 7 bases fitting TRBD2. CDR3 size: 15 residues. CDR1 is SGHTA and CDR2 is FQGNSA in the germline V gene. With 5 bases clipped from V and 5 bases from J, the junction kept 11 bases outside the gene matches. CDR3 residues: CASSKQRGPGETQYF. CDR3 DNA sequence: TGTGCCAGCAGCAAACAGCGGGGCCCGGGGGAGACCCAGTACTTC.

V is TRBV10-3 and J is TRBJ1-5; no clear D. V was shortened by 3 bases and J by 6 bases, with 15 bases between the two germline ends. The CDR3 runs to 15 residues. CDR1 and CDR2 (germline): ENHRY, SYGVKD. The CDR3 DNA reads as TGTGCCATCAGTGACAGGAATGAGGCAGGTCAGCCCCAGCATTTT. Amino acid sequence: CAISDRNEAGQPQHF.

The gene calls are TRBV6-1 and TRBJ2-1; 7 nucleotides line up with TRBD2. V was pared by 1 base and J by 15 bases, with 15 bases of the junction left unmatched. The length of the CDR3 is 15 residues. Germline V gives CDR1 MNHNS, CDR2 SASEGT. CDR3 DNA: TGTGCCAGCAGTGAAGTTGCGCCTAGCGGCATTTCGGCGTTCTTC. Encoded protein: CASSEVAPSGISAFF.

The chain is built from TRBV4-3 and TRBJ2-2, with D possibly TRBD2 on 5 matching bases. The CDR3 totals 15 residues. Trimming took off 4 bases at V and 4 bases at J, with 13 bases between the two ends. CDR1 and CDR2 from the germline V gene are LGHNA and YSLEER. The CDR3 DNA sequence: TGCGCCAGCAGCCCTACTAGGGCAGGCACCGGGGAGCTGTTTTTT. Translated, it gives CASSPTRAGTGELFF.

This clone occurred once. This chain links TRBV18 with TRBJ2-6; tentatively, D is TRBD1 (5 bases). The CDR3 totals 16 residues. V was trimmed by 2 bases and J by 4 bases, leaving 12 bases between them. Germline assignment: CDR1 KGHSH and CDR2 LQKENI. The CDR3 bases are TGTGCCAGCTCACCAATCACAGGATCCGGGGCCAACGTCCTGACTTTC. Encoded protein: CASSPITGSGANVLTF.

This chain connects TRBV27 to TRBJ2-3, with D unresolved. Germline CDR1 is MNHEY and CDR2 is SMNVEV (reference sequence). This CDR3 spans 14 amino acids. V lost 0 bases and J 4 bases, leaving 8 bases between the germline ends. CDR3 sequence reads: CASSLSRVPDTQYF. CDR3 sequence (DNA): TGTGCCAGCAGTTTATCTCGGGTCCCAGATACGCAGTATTTT.

The chain recombines TRBV6-6 with TRBJ2-7; unclear D gene. Germline V gene lookup returns CDR1 MNHNY and CDR2 SVGAGI (reference sequence). Trimming took off 10 bases at V and 4 bases at J, with 8 bases between the two ends. The CDR3 totals 10 residues. In DNA, the CDR3 is TGTGCCACCGGGCAATACGAGCAGTACTTC. Its protein is CATGQYEQYF.

The chain joins TRBV9 to TRBJ2-3; 14 nucleotides line up with TRBD2. The CDR3 extends over 15 amino acids. Germline values: CDR1 SGDLS, CDR2 YYNGEE. Trimming took 4 bases from V and 4 from J; bases not matched to a gene: 2. CDR3 sequence reads: CASSLTSGRADTQYF. The CDR3, as DNA: TGTGCCAGCAGCCTGACTAGCGGGAGGGCAGATACGCAGTATTTT. Using reference TRBV9 and TRBJ2-3 for the parts outside the CDR3, the full variable domain is DSGVTQTPKHLITATGQRVTLRCSPRSGDLSVYWYQQSLDQGLQFLIQYYNGEERAKGNILERFSAQQFPDLHSELNLSSLELGDSALYFCASSLTSGRADTQYFGPGTRLTVL.

The V gene is TRBV28, the J gene TRBJ2-7; TRBD1 aligns across 11 bases. This CDR3 is built from 16 residues. J was trimmed by 2 bases and V by 2 bases; bases with no gene match: 5. Per germline, CDR1 MDHEN and CDR2 SYDVKM. The CDR3 DNA reads as TGTGCCAGCAGTTTAGGGGGGGGACAGGGGGCCTACGAGCAGTACTTC. This encodes CASSLGGGQGAYEQYF.

As for this clone: Other DNA sequences from this sample encode an identical CDR3 as well. The V and J genes are TRBV9 and TRBJ2-5, with 7 bases matching TRBD1. V lost 0 bases, J lost 2 bases, and 1 base stayed unmatched. Germline CDR1 reads SGDLS; CDR2 reads YYNGEE. The CDR3 length is 14 residues. The CDR3 reads CASSVAGGQETQYF. The CDR3 DNA sequence: TGTGCCAGCAGCGTAGCAGGGGGACAAGAGACCCAGTACTTC.

Concerning this clone: Its ends do not fully match the called genes, so a read error is possible. CDR3 nucleotide sequence: TGTGCTAGCAGCGCAGGACAGAACACCGGGGAGCTGTTTTTT. It specifies CASSAGQNTGELFF. V and J are TRBV7-7 and TRBJ2-2; TRBD1 is a possible D gene (5 bases). CDR3 size: 14 residues. Germline CDR1 and CDR2: SSHAT and FNYEAQ (reference sequence).

This clone is a singleton in its sample. The J gene is TRBJ1-1, the V gene TRBV7-2; D not resolved. The CDR3 is made up of 14 amino acids. Germline loops: CDR1 SGHTA, CDR2 FQGNSA. V was trimmed by 4 bases and J by 5 bases, leaving 14 bases between them. This CDR3 reads CASSSDGPRTEAFF. The DNA for the CDR3 is TGTGCCAGCAGCTCCGACGGGCCGCGGACTGAAGCTTTCTTT.

This sequence joins TRBV7-2 and TRBJ1-5; D is uncertain. CDR1 and CDR2 (germline): SGHTA, FQGNSA. V was clipped by 2 bases and J by 6 bases, with 5 bases between them. CDR3 length equals 12 residues. The CDR3 here is CASSLLLQPQHF. The CDR3 DNA reads as TGTGCCAGCAGCTTATTACTTCAGCCCCAGCATTTT. Full variable domain (missing parts from reference TRBV7-2 and TRBJ1-5): GAGVSQSPSNKVTEKGKDVELRCDPISGHTALYWYRQSLGQGLEFLIYFQGNSAPDKSGLPSDRFSAERTGGSVSTLTIQRTQQEDSAVYLCASSLLLQPQHFGDGTRLSIL.

V usage is TRBV30 and J usage is TRBJ1-1; no definite D call. The ends were cut back, 2 bases at V and 2 bases at J, with 15 bases in the middle. CDR1 is GTSNPN, CDR2 SVGIG, per germline (reference sequence). The CDR3 has 15 residues. The CDR3 bases are TGTGCCTGGAGTCCCCGCCGGCCGGCTAACACTGAAGCTTTCTTT. Amino acid sequence: CAWSPRRPANTEAFF.

V usage is TRBV14 and J usage is TRBJ2-1, with TRBD2 matching over 8 bases. CDR3 size: 18 residues. J lost 0 bases, V lost 0 bases, and 7 bases had no gene match. Germline CDR1 reads SGHDN; CDR2 reads FVKESK. This CDR3 reads CASSQDRRGGTSYNEQFF. CDR3 nucleotides: TGTGCCAGCAGCCAAGATCGACGGGGGGGGACCTCCTACAATGAGCAGTTCTTC.

The chain carries TRBV25-1 and TRBJ2-1; the match to TRBD2 covers 7 bases. The germline gives CDR1 MGHDK, CDR2 SYGVNS. There are 13 residues in the CDR3. V dropped 5 bases and J dropped 10; count of bases not matched to a gene: 8. The CDR3 nucleotides read TGTGCCAGCAGTACCAATCCGGGAGGCGAGCAGTTCTTC. This gives the protein CASSTNPGGEQFF.

The chain uses TRBV19 and TRBJ2-7, with TRBD1 as a possible D gene (6 bases). With 9 bases removed from V and 1 base from J, the gap between germline ends came to 13 bases. CDR3 size: 13 residues. Germline V gene data show CDR1 as LNHDA and CDR2 as SQIVND (reference sequence). CDR3 bases: TGTGCCAGCACCGGGACACCATCCTACGAGCAGTACTTC. Its translation is CASTGTPSYEQYF.

This clone appeared a single time. V and J are TRBV14 and TRBJ2-5; D might be TRBD2 (6 bases). The V and J ends lost 0 bases and 7 bases respectively, with 15 bases between them. CDR1 is SGHDN and CDR2 is FVKESK in the germline V gene. This CDR3 is built from 15 residues. The CDR3 loop reads CASSQELAGGATQYF. Written as DNA, the CDR3 is TGTGCCAGCAGCCAAGAATTAGCCGGGGGTGCGACCCAGTACTTC.

For this clone: Other DNA sequences in this specimen translate into the identical CDR3. The chain recombines TRBV9 with TRBJ2-5, with D uncertain. CDR3 size: 13 residues. Looked up from germline, CDR1 is SGDLS and CDR2 is YYNGEE. Between the trimmed V and J ends, which lost 0 bases and 0 bases, there was a span of 3 bases. The CDR3 here is CASSVGYQETQYF. The CDR3 DNA sequence: TGTGCCAGCAGCGTAGGTTACCAAGAGACCCAGTACTTC.

The chain links TRBV28 to TRBJ1-2, with D perhaps TRBD1 (5 bases). The V gene's germline CDR1 is MDHEN and CDR2 SYDVKM. CDR3 length equals 16 residues. V was trimmed by 3 bases and J by 6 bases, leaving 20 bases between them. In DNA, the CDR3 is TGTGCCAGCAGTTTCCTGGACAAGGCGGCGGTGAATGGCTACACCTTC. It encodes CASSFLDKAAVNGYTF.

This CDR3 reads CASSLWSVRFF. Written as DNA, the CDR3 is TGTGCCAGCAGTTTATGGTCTGTCCGGTTCTTC. The rearrangement joins TRBV28 to TRBJ2-1; D call uncertain. The germline gives CDR1 MDHEN, CDR2 SYDVKM. This CDR3 is 11 amino acids long. V lost 0 bases and J lost 15, with 9 bases in between.

The genes are TRBV28 and TRBJ2-2; 13 nucleotides agree with TRBD2. This CDR3 contains 16 residues. Trimming took 8 bases from V and 4 from J; bases not matched to a gene: 7. The germline V gene encodes CDR1 MDHEN and CDR2 SYDVKM. For the CDR3, the DNA is TGTGCCAGCGAAGGACTAGCGGGAGTTGGCACCGGGGAGCTGTTTTTT. Its protein product is CASEGLAGVGTGELFF.

The J gene is TRBJ1-1, the V gene TRBV9; 7 bases line up with TRBD1. The CDR3 loop spans 16 amino acids. Germline CDR1 and CDR2: SGDLS and YYNGEE. The junction had 11 bases not matched to a gene; V was cut back by 6 bases and J by 0 bases. CDR3 sequence: CASNGAGGVLNTEAFF. CDR3 DNA: TGTGCCAGCAATGGAGCAGGGGGGGTTTTGAACACTGAAGCTTTCTTT.

The J gene is TRBJ2-7, the V gene TRBV6-6; weak D call: TRBD2 (5 bases). V lost 5 bases and J 3 bases, leaving 8 bases between the germline ends. The germline CDR1 and CDR2 sequences are MNHNY and SVGAGI (reference sequence). This CDR3 is built from 12 residues. CDR3 loop: CASSRDDYEQYF. CDR3 sequence (DNA): TGTGCCAGCAGTCGGGATGACTACGAGCAGTACTTC.

This sequence joins TRBV19 and TRBJ1-2; D is perhaps TRBD1 (6 bases). CDR3 size: 15 residues. Germline values: CDR1 LNHDA, CDR2 SQIVND (reference sequence). V lost 4 bases and J 4 bases, leaving 16 bases between the germline ends. The CDR3 protein is CASSTTGPRGYGYTF. The CDR3 DNA reads as TGTGCCAGTAGTACCACAGGGCCGAGGGGCTATGGCTACACCTTC.

The J gene is TRBJ2-7, the V gene TRBV28; tentatively, D is TRBD1 (6 bases). CDR3 size: 16 residues. Trimming took 3 bases from V and 1 from J, leaving 16 bases between them. Per germline, CDR1 MDHEN and CDR2 SYDVKM. The DNA of the CDR3 is TGTGCCAGCAGTTTTTGGGGGCAGGGGTCGTCCTACGAGCAGTACTTC. This encodes CASSFWGQGSSYEQYF.

The V and J genes are TRBV11-2 and TRBJ2-1, with 8 bases lining up with TRBD2. The V and J ends lost 2 bases and 2 bases, in that order; junction bases with no gene match: 2. Germline CDR1 is SGHAT and CDR2 is FQNNGV. The length of the CDR3 is 15 residues. The DNA of the CDR3 is TGTGCCAGCAGCTTAATAGCGGGACCCTACAATGAGCAGTTCTTC. This sequence encodes CASSLIAGPYNEQFF. Complete variable domain (other parts from reference TRBV11-2 and TRBJ2-1): EAGVAQSPRYKIIEKRQSVAFWCNPISGHATLYWYQQILGQGPKLLIQFQNNGVVDDSQLPKDRFSAERLKGVDSTLKIQPAKLEDSAVYLCASSLIAGPYNEQFFGPGTRLTVL.

The rearrangement joins TRBV6-5 to TRBJ1-4; the D is unclear. The V gene lost 0 bases and the J gene lost 3 bases, with 8 bases spanning the gap. The CDR3 has 15 amino acids. The germline V gene encodes CDR1 MNHEY and CDR2 SVGAGI. CDR3 sequence: CASSYSILANEKLFF. The CDR3, as DNA: TGTGCCAGCAGTTACTCGATCTTAGCTAATGAAAAACTGTTTTTT.

The chain recombines TRBV9 with TRBJ2-3, with unresolved D. CDR3 length: 15 amino acids. Germline V gives CDR1 SGDLS, CDR2 YYNGEE. Trimming took 0 bases from V and 2 from J, leaving 10 bases between them. Written as DNA, the CDR3 is TGTGCCAGCAGCGTAGCCCCGTTGGCCACAGATACGCAGTATTTT. Encoded protein: CASSVAPLATDTQYF.